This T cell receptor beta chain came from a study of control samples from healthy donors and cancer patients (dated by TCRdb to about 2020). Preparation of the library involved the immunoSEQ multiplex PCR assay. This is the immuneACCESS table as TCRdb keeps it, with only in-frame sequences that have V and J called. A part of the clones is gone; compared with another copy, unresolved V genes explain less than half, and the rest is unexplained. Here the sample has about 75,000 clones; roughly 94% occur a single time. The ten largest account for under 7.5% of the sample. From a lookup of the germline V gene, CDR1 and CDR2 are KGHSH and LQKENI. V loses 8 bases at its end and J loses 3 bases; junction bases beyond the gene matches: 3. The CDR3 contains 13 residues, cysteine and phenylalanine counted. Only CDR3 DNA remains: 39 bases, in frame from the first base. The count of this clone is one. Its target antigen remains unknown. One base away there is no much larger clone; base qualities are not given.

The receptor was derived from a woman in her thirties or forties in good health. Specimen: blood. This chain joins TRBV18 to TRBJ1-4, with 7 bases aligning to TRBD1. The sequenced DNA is TGTGCCAGCCACAGGGGAGCTAATGAAAAACTGTTTTTT. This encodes CASHRGANEKLFF.